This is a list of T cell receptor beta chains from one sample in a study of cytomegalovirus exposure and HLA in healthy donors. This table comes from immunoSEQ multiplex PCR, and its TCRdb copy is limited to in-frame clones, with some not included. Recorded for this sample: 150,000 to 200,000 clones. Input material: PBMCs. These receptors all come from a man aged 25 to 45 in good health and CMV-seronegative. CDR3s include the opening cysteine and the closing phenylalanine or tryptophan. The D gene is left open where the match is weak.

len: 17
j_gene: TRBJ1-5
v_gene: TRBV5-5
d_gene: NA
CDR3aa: CASSRSVGLISNQPQHF
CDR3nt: TGTGCCAGCAGCCGATCCGTCGGACTTATAAGCAATCAGCCCCAGCATTTT

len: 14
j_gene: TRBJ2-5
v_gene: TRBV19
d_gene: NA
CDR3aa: CASSIPGQQETQYF
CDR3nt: TGTGCCAGTAGTATCCCGGGACAACAAGAGACCCAGTACTTC

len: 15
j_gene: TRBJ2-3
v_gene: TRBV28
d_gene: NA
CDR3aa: CASSGAGLARDTQYF
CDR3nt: TGTGCCAGCAGTGGCGCGGGGCTAGCGAGAGATACGCAGTATTTT

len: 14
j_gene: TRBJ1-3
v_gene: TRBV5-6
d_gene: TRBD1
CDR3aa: CASSERTGSNTIYF
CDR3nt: TGTGCCAGCAGCGAGAGGACAGGGTCAAACACCATATATTTT

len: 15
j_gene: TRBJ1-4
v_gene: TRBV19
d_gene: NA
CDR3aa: CASTALRDPNEKLFF
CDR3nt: TGTGCCAGTACGGCCCTGCGGGACCCTAATGAAAAACTGTTTTTT

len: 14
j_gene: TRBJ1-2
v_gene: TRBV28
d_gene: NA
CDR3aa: CASSPTPDAYGYTF
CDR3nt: TGTGCCAGCAGTCCTACCCCCGATGCGTATGGCTACACCTTC

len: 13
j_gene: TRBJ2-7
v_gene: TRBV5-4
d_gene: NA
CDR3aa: CASSRRGSNEQYF
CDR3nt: TGTGCCAGCAGCCGCAGGGGATCAAACGAGCAGTACTTC

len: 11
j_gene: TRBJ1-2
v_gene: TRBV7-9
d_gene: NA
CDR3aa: CASSSVLDYTF
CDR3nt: TGTGCCAGCAGCTCGGTACTCGACTACACCTTC

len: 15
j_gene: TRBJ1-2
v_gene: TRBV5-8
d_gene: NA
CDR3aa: CASSLPTGSNYGYTF
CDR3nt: TGTGCCAGCAGCCTGCCGACAGGTTCTAACTATGGCTACACCTTC

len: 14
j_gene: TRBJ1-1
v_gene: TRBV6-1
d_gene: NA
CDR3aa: CAIQQGIEGTEAFF
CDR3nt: TGTGCCATACAACAGGGTATCGAGGGCACTGAAGCTTTCTTT

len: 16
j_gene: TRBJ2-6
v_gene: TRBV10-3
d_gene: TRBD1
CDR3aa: CAISLLTGPGANVLTF
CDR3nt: TGTGCCATCAGTTTATTGACAGGGCCTGGGGCCAACGTCCTGACTTTC

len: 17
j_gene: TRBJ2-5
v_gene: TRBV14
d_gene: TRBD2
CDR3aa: CASSQELAGGPGETQYF
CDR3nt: TGTGCCAGCAGCCAAGAGCTAGCGGGAGGGCCTGGAGAGACCCAGTACTTC

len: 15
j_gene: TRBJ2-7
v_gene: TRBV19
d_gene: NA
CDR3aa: CASSANGAHPNEQYF
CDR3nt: TGTGCCAGTAGTGCTAATGGGGCGCACCCAAACGAGCAGTACTTC

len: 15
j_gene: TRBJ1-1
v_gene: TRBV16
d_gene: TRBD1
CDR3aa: CASSPRDRSTTEAFF
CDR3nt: TGTGCCAGCAGCCCCCGGGACAGGTCAACCACTGAAGCTTTCTTT

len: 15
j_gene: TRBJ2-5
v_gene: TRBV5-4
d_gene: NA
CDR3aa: CASSLNTLRVRTQYF
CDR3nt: TGTGCCAGCAGCTTGAACACCCTTCGGGTTAGGACCCAGTACTTC

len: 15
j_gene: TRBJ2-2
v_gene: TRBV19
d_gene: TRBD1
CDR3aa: CASIRGQANTGELFF
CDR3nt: TGTGCCAGTATAAGGGGACAGGCGAACACCGGGGAGCTGTTTTTT

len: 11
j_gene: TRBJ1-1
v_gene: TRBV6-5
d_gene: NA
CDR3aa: CASSFGGEAFF
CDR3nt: TGTGCCAGCAGCTTCGGGGGTGAAGCTTTCTTT

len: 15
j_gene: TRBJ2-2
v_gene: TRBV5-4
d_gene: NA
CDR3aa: CASSLVLANTGELFF
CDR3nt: TGTGCCAGCAGCTTAGTACTAGCCAACACCGGGGAGCTGTTTTTT

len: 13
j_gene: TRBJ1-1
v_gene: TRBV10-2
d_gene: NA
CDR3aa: CASSESQVPEAFF
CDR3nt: TGCGCCAGCAGTGAGTCCCAGGTGCCTGAAGCTTTCTTT

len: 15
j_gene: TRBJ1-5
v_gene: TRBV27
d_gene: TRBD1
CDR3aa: CASSSGTGVHQPQHF
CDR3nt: TGTGCCAGCAGTTCCGGGACAGGGGTCCATCAGCCCCAGCATTTT

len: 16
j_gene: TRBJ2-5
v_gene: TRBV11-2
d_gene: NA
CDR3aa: CASSSIRSDGGETQYF
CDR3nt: TGTGCCAGCAGCTCTATCCGGAGTGATGGCGGAGAGACCCAGTACTTC

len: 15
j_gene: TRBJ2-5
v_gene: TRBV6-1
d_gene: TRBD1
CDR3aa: CASSVGTGGGKEQYF
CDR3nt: TGTGCCAGCAGCGTTGGGACAGGGGGCGGGAAGGAGCAGTACTTC